Listed here are 5 T cell receptor beta chains from one sample, sequenced in a study of technical replicates of blood from a handful of donors. The data were produced by immunoSEQ multiplex PCR, yet TCRdb's version contains in-frame clones alone and is incomplete. The table lists tens of thousands of clones, less than 98% of them singletons. Sequencing was carried out using T cells isolated from PBMCs. These receptors were collected from a human donor in good health.

The CDR3 reads CASSIVSGDQPQHF. As DNA, the CDR3 is TGTGCCAGTAGTATAGTGTCAGGGGATCAGCCCCAGCATTTT. This chain connects TRBV19 to TRBJ1-5; D might be TRBD1 (6 bases). Trimming removed 1 base from V and 5 bases from J, with 9 bases in between. Germline loops: CDR1 LNHDA, CDR2 SQIVND (reference sequence). CDR3 length: 14 residues.

This clone came up once. As DNA, the CDR3 is TGTGCCAGCAGCGAATCCTCGGGTACAGATACGCAGTATTTT. It codes for CASSESSGTDTQYF. The rearrangement uses TRBV11-3 and TRBJ2-3, with no clear D. The CDR3 spans 14 residues. V lost 5 bases and J 3 bases, leaving 12 bases between the germline ends. Germline V gives CDR1 SGHNT, CDR2 YENEEA. The entire variable domain, with the rest obtained from reference TRBV11-3 and TRBJ2-3, is as follows: EAGVVQSPRYKIIEKKQPVAFWCNPISGHNTLYWYLQNLGQGPELLIRYENEEAVDDSQLPKDRFSAERLKGVDSTLKIQPAELGDSAVYLCASSESSGTDTQYFGPGTRLTVL.

The V gene is TRBV11-2, the J gene TRBJ2-7; possible D gene TRBD1, 6 bases. The germline gives CDR1 SGHAT, CDR2 FQNNGV. V was cut by 2 bases and J by 5 bases, with 13 bases left in between. The CDR3 is made up of 14 amino acids. CDR3 amino acids: CASSLLTGSDEQYF. The CDR3 DNA follows: TGTGCCAGCAGCTTACTAACAGGGTCAGACGAGCAGTACTTC.

The chain employs TRBV2 and TRBJ2-7; D perhaps matches TRBD1 (5 bases). The V end was cut by 6 bases, the J end by 4 bases, with 7 bases between. The CDR3 is 11 residues long. CDR1 and CDR2 from the germline V gene are SNHLY and FYNNEI. The CDR3 here is CASSSGYEQYF. The CDR3 DNA is TGTGCCAGCAGCTCAGGGTACGAGCAGTACTTC. Based on the CDR3 plus reference TRBV2 and TRBJ2-7, the full variable domain is EPEVTQTPSHQVTQMGQEVILRCVPISNHLYFYWYRQILGQKVEFLVSFYNNEISEKSEIFDDQFSVERPDGSNFTLKIRSTKLEDSAMYFCASSSGYEQYFGPGTRLTVT.

V and J are TRBV6-4 and TRBJ2-1, with D tentatively TRBD2 (6 bases). This CDR3 is built from 15 residues. The germline V gene has CDR1 MRHNA and CDR2 SNTAGT. V lost 4 bases and J 4 bases, leaving 14 bases between the germline ends. CDR3 loop: CASSAAEGGYNEQFF. The CDR3 bases are TGTGCCAGCAGTGCAGCGGAGGGTGGGTACAATGAGCAGTTCTTC.